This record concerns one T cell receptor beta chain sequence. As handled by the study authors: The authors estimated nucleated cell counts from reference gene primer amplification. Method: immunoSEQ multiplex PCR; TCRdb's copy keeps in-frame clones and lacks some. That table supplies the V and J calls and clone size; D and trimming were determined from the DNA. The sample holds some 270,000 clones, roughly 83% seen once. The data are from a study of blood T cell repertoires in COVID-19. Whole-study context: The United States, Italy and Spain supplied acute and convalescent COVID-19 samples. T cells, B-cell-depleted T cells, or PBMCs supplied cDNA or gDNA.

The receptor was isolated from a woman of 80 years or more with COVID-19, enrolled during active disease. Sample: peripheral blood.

The CDR3 DNA reads TGCAGCGCCGTGTCAGGGTTGGGGGAGACCCAGTACTTC. Translated: CSAVSGLGETQYF. The rearrangement uses TRBV29-1 and TRBJ2-5; possible D gene TRBD1, 5 bases. The CDR3 covers 13 residues. V lost 7 bases to trimming and J lost 5 bases, with 17 bases between them. CDR1 and CDR2 (germline): SQVTM, ANQGSEA.